Described below is a single T cell receptor (beta chain) sequence and its context. Its specificity is not known. This specimen belongs to a study of a mutant IDH1 vaccine in newly diagnosed glioma. The wider study: Treated patients had a mean age of about 40 years and an approximately 62% male, about 38% female split. Antecedent treatment encompassed radiotherapy, temozolomide, or their combination; the majority received both. Whole-study results and caveats: Immune responses induced by the vaccine were seen in 80% to 95% of patients, spanning multiple MHC alleles. Pseudoprogression appeared independent of alterations in top peripheral clonotypes.

V trimming: 2 bases; J trimming: 4 bases; junction bases outside the gene matches: 8. The CDR3 sequence is 15 residues long. CDR1 SGDLS and CDR2 YYNGEE come from the germline V gene. Documented time point: baseline, week 1 (first vaccination visit). The treatment is: pre-vaccination baseline after standard-of-care therapy. Sequenced by immunoSEQ multiplex PCR; TCRdb stores in-frame clones only, minus some. Among tens of thousands of clones listed, roughly 80% were seen once. The sample consisted of PBMCs, taken from a glioma patient treated with radiotherapy, temozolomide or both. This sequence originates from a man younger than 30 with glioma. The chain recombines TRBV9 with TRBJ1-2; 7 positions agree with TRBD1. Written as DNA, the CDR3 is TGTGCCAGCAGCGTCCACCCAGACAGGGTCTATGGCTACACCTTC. It specifies CASSVHPDRVYGYTF.